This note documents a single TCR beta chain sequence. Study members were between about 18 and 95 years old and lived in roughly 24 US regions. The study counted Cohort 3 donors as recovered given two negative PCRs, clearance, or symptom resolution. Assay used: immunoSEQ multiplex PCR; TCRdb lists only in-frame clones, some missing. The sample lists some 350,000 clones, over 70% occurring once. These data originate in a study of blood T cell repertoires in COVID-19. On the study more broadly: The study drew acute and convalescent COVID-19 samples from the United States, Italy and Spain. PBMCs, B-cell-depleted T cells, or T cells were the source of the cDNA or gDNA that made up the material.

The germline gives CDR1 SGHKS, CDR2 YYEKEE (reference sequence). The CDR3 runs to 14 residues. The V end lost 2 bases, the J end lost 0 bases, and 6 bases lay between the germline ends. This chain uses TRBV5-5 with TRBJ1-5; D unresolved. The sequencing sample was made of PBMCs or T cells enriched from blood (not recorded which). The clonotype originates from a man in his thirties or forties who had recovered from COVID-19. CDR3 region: CASSFTDSNQPQHF. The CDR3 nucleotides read TGTGCCAGCAGCTTTACAGATAGCAATCAGCCCCAGCATTTT.